The sequence of this TCR beta chain was determined in a study of blood T cell repertoires in COVID-19. At the level of the study: COVID-19 samples from acute and convalescent phases originated in the United States, Italy and Spain. PBMCs, B-cell-depleted T cells, or T cells provided the cDNA or gDNA that made up the material.

In Seattle, patients joined the study during active infection and were tracked longitudinally. In the original processing: Quantification of nucleated cells was approximated via reference gene primer amplification. Here immunoSEQ multiplex PCR was the method, and the copy in TCRdb shows in-frame clones only, minus some. The V and J calls and the clone size are those of that table, but D and trimming were determined from the DNA. This sample has 390,000 or so clones; about 89% occur once, and the top ten carry more than 9%. The TCR sequence derives from a woman younger than 45 with COVID-19, enrolled during active disease. The sequencing sample was made of peripheral blood.

Here the CDR3 reads CASSLTSGSTDTQYF. The CDR3 DNA reads TGTGCCAGCAGCTTAACTAGCGGGAGCACAGATACGCAGTATTTT. The chain couples TRBV7-3 to TRBJ2-3; 7 bases are a match to TRBD2. CDR1 and CDR2 from the germline V gene are SGHTA and FQGTGA. The CDR3 sequence is 15 residues long. V was pared by 0 bases and J by 0 bases, with 0 bases of the junction left unmatched.